Below, one T cell receptor (beta chain) is given with its context. Its antigen remains unknown. These data come from a study of cytomegalovirus exposure and HLA in healthy donors. Study conclusions and caveats: The study labeled 150 to 200 TCR beta chains cytomegalovirus-associated. A later analysis linked a missense DCLRE1C variant to TCR beta V- and J-gene trimming.

V was pared by 6 bases and J by 7 bases, with 12 bases between. Germline CDR1 is MDHEN and CDR2 is SYDVKM. CDR3 size: 12 residues. With 60 Vbeta and 13 Jbeta primers, the PCR was carried out. TCRdb keeps only in-frame clones here, not all; method: immunoSEQ multiplex PCR. This table holds about 150,000 clones, around four fifths found once. The sequencing input was PBMCs. V is TRBV28 and J is TRBJ1-2; weak D call: TRBD1 (6 bases). This clonotype originated in a woman aged 50 to 60 in good health and CMV-seropositive. The CDR3: CASRLTGSGYTF. For the CDR3, the DNA is TGTGCCAGCAGGCTGACAGGTTCTGGCTACACCTTC.